Below, 31 T cell receptor beta chains from the same sample are listed, as sequenced in a study of blood T cell repertoires in COVID-19. Clones were read by immunoSEQ multiplex PCR, and TCRdb kept only the in-frame ones, dropping some. The table lists approximately 97,000 clones, 75% to 90% of them singletons. Sequencing input: peripheral blood. The source of these receptors is a woman over 75 with acute or convalescent COVID-19.

This rearrangement joins TRBV24-1 to TRBJ2-3, with a tentative D call TRBD1 (5 bases). This CDR3 region has 14 residues. Per germline, CDR1 KGHDR and CDR2 SFDVKD. V was cut by 5 bases and J by 2 bases, with 10 bases left in between. Here the CDR3 DNA reads TGTGCCACCAGTGGGCGACAGATCACAGATACGCAGTATTTT. This translates into CATSGRQITDTQYF.

V gene TRBV9 combines with J gene TRBJ2-2; TRBD2 agrees at 8 bases. The CDR3 covers 13 residues. Per germline, CDR1 SGDLS and CDR2 YYNGEE. Trimming at V came to 3 bases and at J to 5 bases, leaving 0 bases not matched to a gene. The DNA for the CDR3 is TGTGCCAGCAGCGCGGGGGGGACCGGGGAGCTGTTTTTT. Protein: CASSAGGTGELFF.

The genes are TRBV5-5 and TRBJ1-5; the D gene is possibly TRBD1 (5 bases). The V end was cut by 2 bases, the J end by 4 bases, with 13 bases between. Germline CDR1 SGHKS, CDR2 YYEKEE (reference sequence). The CDR3 covers 15 residues. This CDR3 reads CASSLSRRDNQPQHF. The CDR3 DNA sequence: TGTGCCAGCAGCTTATCCCGCAGGGATAATCAGCCCCAGCATTTT.

This clone was seen a single time. The chain links TRBV10-2 to TRBJ2-3; 9 bases map to TRBD2. V was pared by 6 bases and J by 4 bases, with 8 bases of the junction left unmatched. CDR1 is WSHSY, CDR2 SAAADI, per germline. CDR3 length: 15 residues. In DNA form, the CDR3 reads TGCGCCAGCAGGGGGGGACTAGCACCCTCAGATACGCAGTATTTT. Residues: CASRGGLAPSDTQYF.

The rearrangement uses TRBV15 and TRBJ1-1; D possibly corresponds to TRBD1 (6 bases). V was cut by 4 bases and J by 0 bases, with 6 bases left in between. There are 13 residues in the CDR3. Germline V gives CDR1 LNHNV, CDR2 YYDKDF (reference sequence). The CDR3 loop is CATSTGVNTEAFF. The CDR3 DNA reads TGTGCCACCAGCACAGGGGTGAACACTGAAGCTTTCTTT.

In nucleotides, the CDR3 is TGTGCCAGCACCGCCTCAGGGACAGGGAGGGTTAACACCGGGGAGCTGTTTTTT. As protein: CASTASGTGRVNTGELFF. This chain links TRBV27 with TRBJ2-2; TRBD1 matches 9 bases. The germline CDR1 and CDR2 sequences are MNHEY and SMNVEV (reference sequence). CDR3 length equals 18 residues. V lost 7 bases to trimming and J lost 2 bases; unmatched junction nucleotides: 14.

V gene TRBV28 combines with J gene TRBJ1-3; tentatively, D is TRBD1 (6 bases). The V end lost 6 bases, the J end lost 2 bases, and 11 bases lay between the germline ends. This CDR3 is built from 14 residues. Per germline, CDR1 MDHEN and CDR2 SYDVKM. The CDR3 loop is CASSIGGTGNTIYF. DNA of the CDR3: TGTGCCAGCAGCATAGGGGGAACTGGAAACACCATATATTTT.

This rearrangement joins TRBV9 to TRBJ2-1, with TRBD1 identical over 8 bases. CDR3 length: 17 amino acids. The germline CDR1 and CDR2 sequences are SGDLS and YYNGEE. The trim removed 2 bases at V and 4 bases at J, leaving 11 bases unmatched. The CDR3 DNA is TGTGCCAGCAGCGTCCGATGGGGGCAGGGGGCTTACAATGAGCAGTTCTTC. Translating it yields CASSVRWGQGAYNEQFF.

This clone was found a few times. The chain links TRBV6-6 to TRBJ1-1, with 9 bases fitting TRBD1. Germline CDR1 reads MNHNY; CDR2 reads SVGAGI (reference sequence). This CDR3 has 15 residues. With 11 bases clipped from V and 2 bases from J, the junction kept 12 bases outside the gene matches. CDR3 nucleotides: TGTGCCGGTGGGAGGGGACAGGGAGGAAACACTGAAGCTTTCTTT. This codes for CAGGRGQGGNTEAFF.

This chain joins TRBV3-1 (or the pseudogene TRBV3-2) and TRBJ1-2; D gene uncertain. The germline gives CDR1 LGHDT, CDR2 YNNKEL (reference sequence). This CDR3 has 14 amino acids. V dropped 4 bases and J dropped 3 bases, with 12 bases sitting between them. The CDR3, as DNA: TGTGCCAGCAGCCCTCGTCGAGGAGACTATGGCTACACCTTC. Its protein product is CASSPRRGDYGYTF.

V usage is TRBV28 and J usage is TRBJ1-5, with D maybe TRBD1 (5 bases). Germline lookup yields CDR1 MDHEN and CDR2 SYDVKM. V dropped 3 bases and J dropped 5 bases, with 11 bases sitting between them. The CDR3 is made up of 14 amino acids. The CDR3 DNA reads TGTGCCAGCAGTTTCGGGGGTCGCGATCAGCCCCAGCATTTT. It encodes CASSFGGRDQPQHF.

The chain employs TRBV9 and TRBJ2-2, with D possibly TRBD1 on 6 matching bases. This CDR3 is built from 14 residues. Deletions cut 5 bases from V and 4 bases from J, with 12 bases between. The germline V gene has CDR1 SGDLS and CDR2 YYNGEE. CDR3 amino acids: CASRTGFATGELFF. The CDR3, as DNA: TGTGCCAGCAGAACAGGGTTTGCCACCGGGGAGCTGTTTTTT.

V gene TRBV9 combines with J gene TRBJ2-7, with 7 bases that match TRBD2. Germline CDR1 is SGDLS and CDR2 is YYNGEE. The CDR3 has 15 residues. Losses at the gene ends were 4 bases for V and 5 bases for J; bases not matched to a gene: 12. CDR3 sequence reads: CASSTGGSLSDEQYF. The CDR3 DNA is TGTGCCAGCAGCACCGGGGGGAGCCTCTCTGACGAGCAGTACTTC.

Comments on this clone: Additional DNA sequences in this sample encode the identical CDR3. The chain couples TRBV7-9 to TRBJ2-5, with D uncertain. Deletions cut 5 bases from V and 4 bases from J, with 5 bases between. Germline CDR1 reads SEHNR; CDR2 reads FQNEAQ (reference sequence). This CDR3 has 11 amino acids. In DNA form, the CDR3 reads TGTGCCAGCAGCCCCGGAGAGACCCAGTACTTC. As protein: CASSPGETQYF.

The rearrangement uses TRBV4-1 and TRBJ2-1, with 14 bases fitting TRBD2. The junction had 7 bases not matched to a gene; V was cut back by 3 bases and J by 0 bases. The germline gives CDR1 MGHRA, CDR2 YSYEKL. The CDR3 runs to 19 residues. CDR3 in DNA: TGCGCCAGCAGCCAGGCGACTAGCGGGGGGGTTAGCTCCTACAATGAGCAGTTCTTC. Translated, it gives CASSQATSGGVSSYNEQFF.

The chain carries TRBV7-2 and TRBJ2-1; 12 bases agree with TRBD2. From germline, CDR1 is SGHTA and CDR2 FQGNSA. The CDR3 totals 14 residues. V lost 5 bases to trimming and J lost 8 bases; unmatched junction nucleotides: 4. The CDR3 bases are TGTGCCAGCAGCCCATGGACTAGCGGGGATGAGCAGTTCTTC. Amino acids: CASSPWTSGDEQFF.

This sequence joins TRBV7-6 and TRBJ2-3, with 13 positions matching TRBD2. Germline CDR1 reads SGHVS; CDR2 reads FNYEAQ. The ends lost 5 bases at V and 0 bases at J; junction bases unmatched: 5. The CDR3 is made up of 17 amino acids. The DNA for the CDR3 is TGTGCCAGCAGCCCTAGACTAGCGGGGGGTAGCACAGATACGCAGTATTTT. It translates to CASSPRLAGGSTDTQYF.

This clone was seen a single time. The CDR3 DNA reads TGTGCCAGTAGTCTGGGACAGGGGGCTAGTTATGGCTACACCTTC. Amino acids: CASSLGQGASYGYTF. The V call is TRBV19, the J call TRBJ1-2; TRBD1 aligns across 12 bases. Germline lookup yields CDR1 LNHDA and CDR2 SQIVND (reference sequence). The CDR3 sequence is 15 residues long. V lost 5 bases, J lost 5 bases, and 6 bases stayed unmatched.

CDR3 region: CASKGQGAYEQYF. The DNA for the CDR3 is TGTGCCAGTAAGGGACAGGGGGCCTACGAGCAGTACTTC. The chain links TRBV19 to TRBJ2-7; 11 bases map to TRBD1. The trim removed 7 bases at V and 2 bases at J, leaving 1 base unmatched. This CDR3 comprises 13 residues. Germline-derived CDR1 and CDR2 are LNHDA and SQIVND (reference sequence).

The rearrangement joins TRBV2 to TRBJ2-4, with TRBD2 matching 14 bases. J lost 7 bases, V lost 6 bases, and 11 bases had no gene match. This CDR3 is 17 amino acids long. The germline gives CDR1 SNHLY, CDR2 FYNNEI. The CDR3 region has the DNA TGTGCCAGCAGACAACGACCGGGACTAGCGGGGGTTAACATTCAGTACTTC. This codes for CASRQRPGLAGVNIQYF. Full variable domain (remainder filled in from reference TRBV2 and TRBJ2-4): EPEVTQTPSHQVTQMGQEVILRCVPISNHLYFYWYRQILGQKVEFLVSFYNNEISEKSEIFDDQFSVERPDGSNFTLKIRSTKLEDSAMYFCASRQRPGLAGVNIQYFGAGTRLSVL.

The chain joins TRBV5-1 to TRBJ2-5; 11 bases align to TRBD2. V shed 4 bases, J shed 2 bases, and the junction held 4 bases outside the gene matches. Germline CDR1 and CDR2: SGHRS and YFSETQ. The CDR3 extends over 15 amino acids. DNA of the CDR3: TGCGCCAGCAGCCACGGGACTAGCGGACAAGAGACCCAGTACTTC. It codes for CASSHGTSGQETQYF. The full variable domain, its missing parts supplied by reference TRBV5-1 and TRBJ2-5, is KAGVTQTPRYLIKTRGQQVTLSCSPISGHRSVSWYQQTPGQGLQFLFEYFSETQRNKGNFPGRFSGRQFSNSRSEMNVSTLELGDSALYLCASSHGTSGQETQYFGPGTRLLVL.

The chain joins TRBV28 to TRBJ1-6; 9 bases are a match to TRBD1. CDR1 is MDHEN and CDR2 is SYDVKM in the germline V gene. This CDR3 is 19 amino acids long. J was trimmed by 0 bases and V by 6 bases; bases with no gene match: 12. The CDR3 loop is CASRTQGARGSSYNSPLHF. The CDR3 DNA reads TGTGCCAGCAGAACACAGGGGGCAAGGGGGAGCTCCTATAATTCACCCCTCCACTTT.

This clone was detected many times. The chain is built from TRBV4-2 and TRBJ1-2; D is possibly TRBD1 (6 bases). CDR3 size: 15 residues. Germline V gene sequence: CDR1 LGHNA, CDR2 YNFKEQ. Trimming removed 0 bases at V and 4 bases at J, with 12 bases between. This chain's CDR3 is CASSQENGQTYGYTF. The DNA for the CDR3 is TGTGCCAGCAGCCAAGAAAACGGACAGACCTATGGCTACACCTTC.

J is TRBJ2-7 and V is TRBV28; 8 bases match TRBD1. The trim removed 2 bases at V and 2 bases at J, leaving 5 bases unmatched. Germline CDR1 reads MDHEN; CDR2 reads SYDVKM. CDR3 length: 15 residues. CDR3 in amino acids: CASSLRDRGAYEQYF. CDR3 DNA sequence: TGTGCCAGCAGTTTAAGAGACAGGGGAGCCTACGAGCAGTACTTC.

This chain links TRBV28 with TRBJ2-5; a weak D match, TRBD2 (6 bases). The CDR3 runs 16 residues. Germline lookup yields CDR1 MDHEN and CDR2 SYDVKM. Trimming left V 2 bases short and J 1 base short, with 14 bases between. In nucleotides, the CDR3 is TGTGCCAGCAGTTTAGGGGGGAAGGGCGGCCAAGAGACCCAGTACTTC. Amino acid sequence: CASSLGGKGGQETQYF. Based on the CDR3 plus reference TRBV28 and TRBJ2-5, the full variable domain is DVKVTQSSRYLVKRTGEKVFLECVQDMDHENMFWYRQDPGLGLRLIYFSYDVKMKEKGDIPEGYSVSREKKERFSLILESASTNQTSMYLCASSLGGKGGQETQYFGPGTRLLVL.

The rearrangement joins TRBV6-6 to TRBJ2-7; maybe TRBD1 (5 bases). The CDR3 totals 14 residues. Germline V gene data show CDR1 as MNHNY and CDR2 as SVGAGI (reference sequence). V shed 7 bases and J shed 2 bases, with 15 bases lying between them. The DNA of the CDR3 is TGTGCCAGCACCCGTGGACAAAAGACCTACGAGCAGTACTTC. Protein: CASTRGQKTYEQYF.

CDR3 in amino acids: CASSSSSYEQYF. The CDR3 DNA reads TGTGCCAGCAGCTCGAGCTCCTACGAGCAGTACTTC. V is TRBV3-1 (or the pseudogene TRBV3-2) and J is TRBJ2-7; no clear D. CDR3 length: 12 amino acids. V shed 5 bases and J shed 0 bases, with 5 bases lying between them. Germline loops: CDR1 LGHDT, CDR2 YNNKEL (reference sequence).

This clone was seen once. The J gene is TRBJ1-1, the V gene TRBV21-1; TRBD1 is the table's D call and was not checked against the DNA. TRBV21-1 is annotated as a pseudogene. The CDR3 has 16 residues. Here the CDR3 DNA reads TGTGCCAGCAGCAATAGAGACAGGGGGCGGAACACTGAAGCTTTCTTT. Residues: CASSNRDRGRNTEAFF.

V is TRBV5-1 and J is TRBJ1-3; the D is unclear. CDR1 SGHRS and CDR2 YFSETQ come from the germline V gene. Trimming removed 4 bases at V and 1 base at J, with 12 bases between. The CDR3 loop spans 15 amino acids. The chain's CDR3 is CASSPDGVSGNTIYF. The CDR3 DNA reads as TGCGCCAGCAGCCCGGACGGGGTTTCTGGAAACACCATATATTTT.

J is TRBJ2-2 and V is TRBV19; D is possibly TRBD1 (5 bases). Germline V gives CDR1 LNHDA, CDR2 SQIVND (reference sequence). The CDR3 extends over 14 amino acids. V lost 7 bases, J lost 2 bases, and 11 bases lay in between. CDR3 residues: CASKDGQNTGELFF. The DNA of the CDR3 is TGTGCCAGTAAAGACGGACAAAACACCGGGGAGCTGTTTTTT.

This clone has more than one count but fewer than ten. V usage is TRBV6-5 and J usage is TRBJ1-1; a possible D gene is TRBD1 (5 bases). Germline loops: CDR1 MNHEY, CDR2 SVGAGI. CDR3 length: 15 residues. V lost 6 bases and J lost 1, with 15 bases in between. The CDR3 DNA reads as TGTGCCAGCAGCCCACAGACAGCCCAGAACACTGAAGCTTTCTTT. Its protein product is CASSPQTAQNTEAFF.